These 20 T cell receptor beta chains came from one sample sequenced in a study of shared clonotypes between healthy human individuals. Data came from immunoSEQ multiplex PCR; TCRdb stores just in-frame clones and leaves some out. The sample contains more than 2,000,000 clones, just over 90% of which appear only once. Input material: naive CD4+ T cells sorted from blood. Subset meaning: CD45RA+ positively selected. The receptors shown here come from a man aged 18 to 29 in good health.

V is TRBV4-3 and J is TRBJ2-7, with 10 bases identical to TRBD2. V lost 3 bases and J lost 4; bases outside the gene matches: 3. This CDR3 contains 14 residues. Germline V lookup: CDR1 LGHNA, CDR2 YSLEER. CDR3 amino acids: CASSQASGSYEQYF. For the CDR3, the DNA is TGCGCCAGCAGCCAGGCTAGCGGGAGTTACGAGCAGTACTTC.

The V call is TRBV5-6, the J call TRBJ2-7; D may be TRBD1 (6 bases). Trimming pared 4 bases from V and 0 bases from J, leaving 14 bases between. The CDR3 is 15 residues long. The V gene's germline CDR1 is SGHDT and CDR2 YYEEEE. CDR3 sequence: CASSRGSLFSYEQYF. In DNA, the CDR3 is TGTGCCAGCAGCAGGGGGTCCCTATTCTCCTACGAGCAGTACTTC.

The chain is built from TRBV5-6 and TRBJ1-2; D is possibly TRBD1 (5 bases). This CDR3 is 16 amino acids long. V shed 4 bases and J shed 0 bases, with 16 bases lying between them. The germline CDR1 and CDR2 sequences are SGHDT and YYEEEE. CDR3 nucleotide sequence: TGTGCCAGCAGCGCGTTACAGGAGATAACTAACTATGGCTACACCTTC. This gives the protein CASSALQEITNYGYTF.

This chain connects TRBV19 to TRBJ1-2; D remains ambiguous. From germline, CDR1 is LNHDA and CDR2 SQIVND (reference sequence). V was shortened by 3 bases and J by 4 bases, with 12 bases between the two germline ends. The CDR3 is 14 residues long. Here the CDR3 reads CASSILAGSYGYTF. CDR3 DNA: TGTGCCAGTAGTATTCTGGCAGGAAGCTATGGCTACACCTTC.

The rearrangement links TRBV5-1 to TRBJ1-1; TRBD1 agrees at 9 bases. CDR3 length: 16 residues. Germline-derived CDR1 and CDR2 are SGHRS and YFSETQ. Trimming removed 1 base from V and 1 base from J; junction bases left unmatched: 5. CDR3 sequence: CASSLIGTGKNTEAFF. The CDR3 nucleotides are TGCGCCAGCAGCTTGATCGGGACAGGGAAGAACACTGAAGCTTTCTTT.

The chain combines TRBV5-1 with TRBJ2-3; D might be TRBD2 (5 bases). The CDR3 is made up of 13 amino acids. Germline loops: CDR1 SGHRS, CDR2 YFSETQ. The V end lost 2 bases, the J end lost 2 bases, and 6 bases lay between the germline ends. In nucleotides, the CDR3 is TGCGCCAGCAGCTTCCGGGACACAGATACGCAGTATTTT. This encodes CASSFRDTDTQYF.

This clone was seen only once. This sequence joins TRBV27 and TRBJ1-2, with D perhaps matching TRBD1 (5 bases). This CDR3 is 15 amino acids long. Germline V gives CDR1 MNHEY, CDR2 SMNVEV (reference sequence). V dropped 0 bases and J dropped 4 bases, with 12 bases sitting between them. This CDR3 reads CASSLSRGLGYGYTF. CDR3 bases: TGTGCCAGCAGTTTATCTCGGGGGTTGGGCTATGGCTACACCTTC.

The chain is built from TRBV7-2 and TRBJ2-1; 11 positions agree with TRBD2. CDR3 size: 14 residues. V lost 7 bases and J lost 10; bases outside the gene matches: 9. In germline, CDR1 is SGHTA, CDR2 FQGNSA. In nucleotides, the CDR3 is TGTGCCAGCATCCTACTAGCGGGAGTTGGGGAGCAGTTCTTC. Protein product: CASILLAGVGEQFF.

The chain carries TRBV7-2 and TRBJ1-1; D gene uncertain. Germline CDR1 and CDR2: SGHTA and FQGNSA. Trimming left V 5 bases short and J 0 bases short, with 10 bases between. The CDR3 loop spans 14 amino acids. DNA for the CDR3: TGTGCCAGCAGCCAGGAGGGCTTGAACACTGAAGCTTTCTTT. Encoded protein: CASSQEGLNTEAFF.

The chain combines TRBV2 with TRBJ2-1; no reliable D call. Germline-derived CDR1 and CDR2 are SNHLY and FYNNEI. V was pared by 7 bases and J by 9 bases, with 7 bases between. This CDR3 spans 10 amino acids. The CDR3 nucleotides are TGTGCCAGCAAGGCAGCTGAGCAGTTCTTC. Translated, it gives CASKAAEQFF.

Comment on this clone: Other DNA sequences within the sample encode an identical CDR3. The V call is TRBV6-5, the J call TRBJ2-2, with 9 bases lining up with TRBD1. CDR3 length: 14 amino acids. With V trimmed by 6 bases and J by 3 bases, 2 bases remained unmatched. CDR1 and CDR2 from the germline V gene are MNHEY and SVGAGI. The CDR3 spells CASRGQGDTGELFF. CDR3 in DNA: TGTGCCAGCAGGGGACAGGGCGACACCGGGGAGCTGTTTTTT.

V gene TRBV5-1 combines with J gene TRBJ2-7; 9 nucleotides align to TRBD2. With V trimmed by 0 bases and J by 7 bases, 11 bases remained unmatched. The CDR3 spans 16 residues. The germline V gene encodes CDR1 SGHRS and CDR2 YFSETQ. As DNA, the CDR3 is TGCGCCAGCAGCTTGGGGTCTGGCGGGGGGGCCCAAGAGCAGTACTTC. It specifies CASSLGSGGGAQEQYF.

V gene TRBV7-6 combines with J gene TRBJ1-2; the D gene is possibly TRBD1 (5 bases). CDR3 length equals 15 residues. CDR1 and CDR2 from the germline V gene are SGHVS and FNYEAQ. Trimming took off 2 bases at V and 1 base at J, with 11 bases between the two ends. The CDR3 bases are TGTGCCAGCAGCTTAACTGGACAAAGTAACTATGGCTACACCTTC. Protein product: CASSLTGQSNYGYTF.

This sequence joins TRBV11-2 and TRBJ1-2; TRBD1 might be the D (5 bases). V was clipped by 1 base and J by 3 bases, with 9 bases between them. The germline V gene encodes CDR1 SGHAT and CDR2 FQNNGV. CDR3 length: 14 amino acids. The DNA for the CDR3 is TGTGCCAGCAGCTTAGTGGCAGGGCACTATGGCTACACCTTC. Amino acid sequence: CASSLVAGHYGYTF.

J is TRBJ2-1 and V is TRBV19; 9 bases are a match to TRBD2. The length of the CDR3 is 15 residues. Germline V lookup: CDR1 LNHDA, CDR2 SQIVND (reference sequence). J was trimmed by 8 bases and V by 8 bases; bases with no gene match: 13. The CDR3 bases are TGTGCCAGTTTAATAGCGGGGGCCCCACGACATGAGCAGTTCTTC. It codes for CASLIAGAPRHEQFF.

This chain links TRBV4-3 with TRBJ1-2; no clear D. This CDR3 region has 14 residues. Germline loops: CDR1 LGHNA, CDR2 YSLEER. The V end was cut by 0 bases, the J end by 4 bases, with 9 bases between. The CDR3 nucleotides read TGCGCCAGCAGCCAAGATATGGAGGTCTATGGCTACACCTTC. Translating gives CASSQDMEVYGYTF.

The chain joins TRBV7-2 to TRBJ2-1; D is ambiguous. This CDR3 region has 14 residues. In germline, CDR1 is SGHTA, CDR2 FQGNSA. V gave up 1 base and J gave up 7 bases, with 11 bases separating them. The CDR3 protein is CASSLGLNGNEQFF. The CDR3, as DNA: TGTGCCAGCAGCTTAGGGCTCAATGGGAATGAGCAGTTCTTC.

Comments on this clone: This same CDR3 is encoded by further DNA sequences in the sample. This rearrangement joins TRBV30 to TRBJ1-5; D is unresolved. The ends were cut back, 2 bases at V and 7 bases at J, with 9 bases in the middle. Germline lookup yields CDR1 GTSNPN and CDR2 SVGIG (reference sequence). The CDR3 loop spans 12 amino acids. CDR3 sequence reads: CAWSRLGQPQHF. CDR3 sequence (DNA): TGTGCCTGGAGTCGGTTAGGACAGCCCCAGCATTTT. Full variable domain (rest looked up from reference TRBV30 and TRBJ1-5): SQTIHQWPATLVQPVGSPLSLECTVEGTSNPNLYWYRQAAGRGLQLLFYSVGIGQISSEVPQNLSASRPQDRQFILSSKKLLLSDSGFYLCAWSRLGQPQHFGDGTRLSIL.

The rearrangement links TRBV6-6 to TRBJ1-3, with D tentatively TRBD1 (5 bases). Looked up from germline, CDR1 is MNHNY and CDR2 is SVGAGI (reference sequence). The CDR3 spans 14 residues. Trimming cost V 7 bases and J 4 bases, with 14 bases left between them. The CDR3 region is CASTPGLSGNTIYF. The CDR3 bases are TGTGCCAGCACCCCAGGGTTATCCGGAAACACCATATATTTT.

This sequence joins TRBV7-9 and TRBJ1-1; TRBD1 matches 10 bases. Germline V lookup: CDR1 SEHNR, CDR2 FQNEAQ (reference sequence). The junction had 6 bases not matched to a gene; V was cut back by 5 bases and J by 3 bases. The CDR3 is 15 amino acids. CDR3 DNA sequence: TGTGCCAGCAGCCCACGACAGGGGGCGGACACTGAAGCTTTCTTT. Translating gives CASSPRQGADTEAFF.